Shown below are 23 T cell receptor beta chains from a single sample sequenced in a study of memory CD4+ T cells and cytomegalovirus serostatus. The sort gate was single viable CD3+CD4+CD8-CD45RO+ cells for memory CD4+ T cells. Data came from immunoSEQ multiplex PCR; TCRdb stores just in-frame clones and leaves some out. The sample holds under 40,000 clones, less than 80% seen once. Specimen: memory CD4+ T cells from blood. Receptors were obtained from an adult in good health and CMV-seropositive.

The J gene is TRBJ2-5, the V gene TRBV28, with D perhaps matching TRBD1 (6 bases). V lost 3 bases and J 5 bases, leaving 22 bases between the germline ends. This CDR3 contains 17 residues. The germline CDR1 and CDR2 sequences are MDHEN and SYDVKM. Here the CDR3 reads CASSFQYFAGGEETQYF. The DNA of the CDR3 is TGTGCCAGCAGTTTTCAATATTTCGCTGGGGGCGAGGAGACCCAGTACTTC.

The gene calls are TRBV4-2 and TRBJ2-7; D gene ambiguous. Between the trimmed V and J ends, which lost 1 base and 2 bases, there was a span of 9 bases. CDR1 LGHNA and CDR2 YNFKEQ come from the germline V gene. The CDR3 extends over 14 amino acids. CDR3 in amino acids: CASSQGKGPYEQYF. CDR3 nucleotide sequence: TGTGCCAGCAGCCAAGGAAAGGGTCCCTACGAGCAGTACTTC.

The rearrangement links TRBV7-8 to TRBJ2-1, with 9 bases that match TRBD2. The CDR3 is made up of 14 amino acids. Germline-derived CDR1 and CDR2 are SGHVS and FQNEAQ. V was clipped by 5 bases and J by 10 bases; unmatched bases: 9. CDR3 in amino acids: CASSPRGGAKEQFF. The CDR3 nucleotides are TGTGCCAGCAGCCCCCGCGGGGGGGCCAAGGAGCAGTTCTTC.

Concerning this clone itself: Other nucleotide sequences in the sample specify the same CDR3. This chain links TRBV4-2 with TRBJ1-5, with TRBD1 as a possible D gene (5 bases). Trimming removed 1 base at V and 2 bases at J, with 6 bases between. This CDR3 has 14 amino acids. Germline CDR1 reads LGHNA; CDR2 reads YNFKEQ. CDR3: CASSQGQRNQPQHF. CDR3 sequence (DNA): TGTGCCAGCAGCCAAGGACAGCGCAATCAGCCCCAGCATTTT.

The rearrangement links TRBV18 to TRBJ2-1; D may be TRBD2 (5 bases). Trimming removed 3 bases at V and 2 bases at J, with 17 bases between. The CDR3 consists of 17 residues. Germline CDR1 is KGHSH and CDR2 is LQKENI. The CDR3 coding sequence is TGTGCCAGCTCACCCGCGGGCGGGCTCGGGGCCTACAATGAGCAGTTCTTC. As protein: CASSPAGGLGAYNEQFF.

The chain links TRBV2 to TRBJ2-5; possibly TRBD2 for D (5 bases). The CDR3 spans 13 residues. Trimming cost V 3 bases and J 1 base, with 6 bases left between them. Germline-derived CDR1 and CDR2 are SNHLY and FYNNEI. CDR3 sequence (DNA): TGTGCCAGCAGTGAGAGCGGCCAAGAGACCCAGTACTTC. It codes for CASSESGQETQYF.

V and J are TRBV6-6 and TRBJ1-5, with a possible D match to TRBD1 (5 bases). V was clipped by 5 bases and J by 4 bases, with 12 bases between them. The CDR3 is made up of 14 amino acids. Per the germline V gene, CDR1 is MNHNY and CDR2 is SVGAGI (reference sequence). The chain's CDR3 is CASSGQGGNQPQHF. DNA for the CDR3: TGTGCCAGCAGTGGTCAGGGAGGGAATCAGCCCCAGCATTTT.

The rearrangement links TRBV19 to TRBJ2-3; 14 bases are shared with TRBD2. The CDR3 is 17 residues long. V gave up 4 bases and J gave up 6 bases; unmatched junction bases: 9. Germline-derived CDR1 and CDR2 are LNHDA and SQIVND (reference sequence). The CDR3 nucleotides are TGTGCCAGTAGTAGACCAAGACTAGCGGGGGGGGTTGATACGCAGTATTTT. Translation: CASSRPRLAGGVDTQYF.

The J gene is TRBJ1-2, the V gene TRBV5-6; no clear D gene. The CDR3 runs 13 residues. V lost 3 bases, J lost 0 bases, and 6 bases lay in between. Germline CDR1 and CDR2: SGHDT and YYEEEE. In DNA form, the CDR3 reads TGTGCCAGCAGCTCAGGAGCTAACTATGGCTACACCTTC. It yields the protein CASSSGANYGYTF.

V gene TRBV19 combines with J gene TRBJ2-2; D is uncertain. The ends were cut back, 7 bases at V and 1 base at J, with 13 bases in the middle. Germline CDR1 LNHDA, CDR2 SQIVND (reference sequence). The CDR3 runs to 15 residues. The CDR3 sequence: CASTMTGMNTGELFF. In DNA form, the CDR3 reads TGTGCCAGTACCATGACCGGCATGAACACCGGGGAGCTGTTTTTT.

Within the sample, this clone is medium-sized. This rearrangement joins TRBV18 to TRBJ1-1; 8 bases align to TRBD1. The CDR3 contains 13 residues. V was pared by 5 bases and J by 6 bases, with 5 bases of the junction left unmatched. Germline values: CDR1 KGHSH, CDR2 LQKENI. In nucleotides, the CDR3 is TGTGCCAGCTCATCAGGACAGGGCCCTGAAGCTTTCTTT. Protein sequence: CASSSGQGPEAFF. Full variable domain (missing parts from reference TRBV18 and TRBJ1-1): NAGVMQNPRHLVRRRGQEARLRCSPMKGHSHVYWYRQLPEEGLKFMVYLQKENIIDESGMPKERFSAEFPKEGPSILRIQQVVRGDSAAYFCASSSGQGPEAFFGQGTRLTVV.

The J gene is TRBJ2-7, the V gene TRBV29-1; TRBD1 matches 7 bases. J was trimmed by 3 bases and V by 6 bases; bases with no gene match: 5. Per germline, CDR1 SQVTM and CDR2 ANQGSEA. This CDR3 spans 12 amino acids. CDR3 amino acids: CSVKGTDYEQYF. CDR3 DNA sequence: TGCAGCGTCAAAGGGACAGACTACGAGCAGTACTTC.

The J gene is TRBJ1-1, the V gene TRBV7-9, with D possibly matching TRBD1 (6 bases). Trimming left V 5 bases short and J 11 bases short, with 15 bases between. The CDR3 has 12 residues. Germline V lookup: CDR1 SEHNR, CDR2 FQNEAQ (reference sequence). The CDR3 nucleotides read TGTGCCAGCAGCCTAGAAACAGGGCGGGCTTTCTTT. The encoded protein is CASSLETGRAFF.

The DNA of the CDR3 is TGTGCCAGCAGCTTAAGCTCCTACAATGAGCAGTTCTTC. Translated: CASSLSSYNEQFF. This rearrangement joins TRBV7-2 to TRBJ2-1; D remains unclear. Germline-derived CDR1 and CDR2 are SGHTA and FQGNSA. Trimming took 2 bases from V and 0 from J, leaving 2 bases between them. This CDR3 contains 13 residues.

The gene calls are TRBV20-1 and TRBJ1-1; no reliable D call. Germline V gene sequence: CDR1 DFQATT, CDR2 SNEGSKA (reference sequence). V lost 0 bases to trimming and J lost 8 bases, with 7 bases between them. CDR3 length equals 11 residues. CDR3 residues: CSARESGEAFF. The CDR3 bases are TGCAGTGCTAGAGAATCCGGGGAAGCTTTCTTT.

This chain joins TRBV18 and TRBJ2-7; D gene unclear. V shed 1 base and J shed 3 bases, with 13 bases lying between them. CDR3 length: 15 residues. The germline CDR1 and CDR2 sequences are KGHSH and LQKENI. CDR3 sequence (DNA): TGTGCCAGCTCACCACGCGGCGGTTTCAACTACGAGCAGTACTTC. Its protein is CASSPRGGFNYEQYF.

The J gene is TRBJ2-2, the V gene TRBV28, with D hard to call. The germline V gene encodes CDR1 MDHEN and CDR2 SYDVKM. Trimming pared 3 bases from V and 0 bases from J, leaving 14 bases between. This CDR3 region has 17 residues. The CDR3 DNA is TGTGCCAGCAGTTTTGGCTTTGGCTACACGAACACCGGGGAGCTGTTTTTT. Protein sequence: CASSFGFGYTNTGELFF.

In its sample, this clone was seen once. The V and J genes are TRBV27 and TRBJ1-6; D is perhaps TRBD1 (5 bases). The V gene's germline CDR1 is MNHEY and CDR2 SMNVEV (reference sequence). This CDR3 is built from 13 residues. Trimming left V 6 bases short and J 9 bases short, with 12 bases between. CDR3 sequence: CASRHGASSPLHF. The CDR3 DNA is TGTGCCAGCAGACACGGGGCTAGTTCACCCCTCCACTTT.

V usage is TRBV4-2 and J usage is TRBJ2-7, with 7 nucleotides matching TRBD2. From germline, CDR1 is LGHNA and CDR2 YNFKEQ. CDR3 size: 14 residues. After removal of 0 bases from V and 2 bases from J, the junction contained 1 base not matched to a gene. The CDR3 DNA reads as TGTGCCAGCAGCCAAGATCTAGCGGCCTACGAGCAGTACTTC. Translation gives CASSQDLAAYEQYF.

The gene calls are TRBV5-4 and TRBJ2-3; possibly TRBD2 for D (5 bases). The CDR3 loop spans 15 amino acids. The germline V gene has CDR1 SGHNT and CDR2 YYREEE (reference sequence). Between the trimmed V and J ends, which lost 0 bases and 0 bases, there was a span of 8 bases. CDR3 amino acids: CASSLGGVSTDTQYF. CDR3 sequence (DNA): TGTGCCAGCAGCTTGGGGGGAGTCAGCACAGATACGCAGTATTTT.

This clone appeared once. V gene TRBV6-6 combines with J gene TRBJ1-6; maybe TRBD1 (6 bases). Germline CDR1 is MNHNY and CDR2 is SVGAGI (reference sequence). This CDR3 contains 14 residues. Trimming removed 7 bases at V and 9 bases at J, with 16 bases between. The CDR3 is CASTRGEGGSPLHF. CDR3 coding DNA: TGTGCCAGCACTAGAGGGGAGGGGGGTTCACCCCTCCACTTT.

The chain recombines TRBV7-2 with TRBJ2-7; no clear D gene. From germline, CDR1 is SGHTA and CDR2 FQGNSA. CDR3 size: 13 residues. The germline V and J ends were trimmed by 1 base and 6 bases, with 10 bases remaining between them. In DNA, the CDR3 is TGTGCCAGCAGCTTAGTGGCGAGGACCGAGCAGTACTTC. This codes for CASSLVARTEQYF.

The chain employs TRBV29-1 and TRBJ2-1; D possibly corresponds to TRBD1 (6 bases). V lost 5 bases, J lost 6 bases, and 23 bases lay in between. Germline values: CDR1 SQVTM, CDR2 ANQGSEA. This CDR3 region has 16 residues. CDR3 DNA: TGCAGCGTTAACGGGGCATGGACAGACAAAGGCAATGAGCAGTTCTTC. Translation gives CSVNGAWTDKGNEQFF.